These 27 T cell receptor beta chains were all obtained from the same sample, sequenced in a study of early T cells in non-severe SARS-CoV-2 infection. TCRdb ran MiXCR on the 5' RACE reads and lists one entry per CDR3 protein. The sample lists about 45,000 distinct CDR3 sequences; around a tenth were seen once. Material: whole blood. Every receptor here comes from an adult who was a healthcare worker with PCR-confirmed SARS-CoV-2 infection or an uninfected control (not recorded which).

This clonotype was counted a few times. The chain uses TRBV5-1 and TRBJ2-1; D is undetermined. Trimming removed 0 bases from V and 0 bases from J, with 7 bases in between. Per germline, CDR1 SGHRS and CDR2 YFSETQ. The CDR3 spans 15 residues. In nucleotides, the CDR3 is TGCGCCAGCAGCTTGGCCCCTAGCTCCTACAATGAGCAGTTCTTC. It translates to CASSLAPSSYNEQFF.

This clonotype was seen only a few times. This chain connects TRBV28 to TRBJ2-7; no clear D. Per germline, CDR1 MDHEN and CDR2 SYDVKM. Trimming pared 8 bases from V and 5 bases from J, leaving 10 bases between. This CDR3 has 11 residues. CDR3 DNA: TGTGCCAGCGGGGTTCTCGACGAGCAGTACTTC. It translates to CASGVLDEQYF.

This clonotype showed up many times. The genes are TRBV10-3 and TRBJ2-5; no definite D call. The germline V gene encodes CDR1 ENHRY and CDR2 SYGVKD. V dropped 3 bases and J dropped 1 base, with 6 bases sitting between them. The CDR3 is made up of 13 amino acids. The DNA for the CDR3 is TGTGCCATCAGTGACAGCAGCCAAGAGACCCAGTACTTC. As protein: CAISDSSQETQYF.

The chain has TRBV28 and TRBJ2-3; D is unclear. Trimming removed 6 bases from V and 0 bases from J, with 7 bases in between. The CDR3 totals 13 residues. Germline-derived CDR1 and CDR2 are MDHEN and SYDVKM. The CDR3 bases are TGTGCCAGCAGCCGCTTAAGCACAGATACGCAGTATTTT. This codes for CASSRLSTDTQYF. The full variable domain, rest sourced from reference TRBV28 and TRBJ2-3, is DVKVTQSSRYLVKRTGEKVFLECVQDMDHENMFWYRQDPGLGLRLIYFSYDVKMKEKGDIPEGYSVSREKKERFSLILESASTNQTSMYLCASSRLSTDTQYFGPGTRLTVL.

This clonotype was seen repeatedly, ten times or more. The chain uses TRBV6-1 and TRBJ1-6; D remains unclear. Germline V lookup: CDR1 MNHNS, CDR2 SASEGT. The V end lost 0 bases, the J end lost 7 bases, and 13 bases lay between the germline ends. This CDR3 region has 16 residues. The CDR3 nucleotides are TGTGCCAGCAGTGAAGCAACCCAGGTGACAAATTCACCCCTCCACTTT. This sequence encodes CASSEATQVTNSPLHF.

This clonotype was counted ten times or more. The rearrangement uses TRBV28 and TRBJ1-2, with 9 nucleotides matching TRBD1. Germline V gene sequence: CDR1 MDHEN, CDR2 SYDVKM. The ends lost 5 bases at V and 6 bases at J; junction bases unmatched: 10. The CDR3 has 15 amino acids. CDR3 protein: CASSPPGQGRDGYTF. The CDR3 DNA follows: TGTGCCAGCAGTCCACCGGGACAGGGCCGCGATGGCTACACCTTC.

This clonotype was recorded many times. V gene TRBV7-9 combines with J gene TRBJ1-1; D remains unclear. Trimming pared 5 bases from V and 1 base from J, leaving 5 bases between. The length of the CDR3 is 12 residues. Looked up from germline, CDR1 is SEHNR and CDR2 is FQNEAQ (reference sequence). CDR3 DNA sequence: TGTGCCAGCAGCCGGACGAACACTGAAGCTTTCTTT. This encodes CASSRTNTEAFF.

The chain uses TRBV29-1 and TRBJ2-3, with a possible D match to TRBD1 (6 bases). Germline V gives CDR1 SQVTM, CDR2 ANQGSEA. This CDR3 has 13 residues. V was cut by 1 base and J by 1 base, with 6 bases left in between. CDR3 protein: CSVEGQGTDTQYF. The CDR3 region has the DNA TGCAGCGTTGAAGGACAGGGCACAGATACGCAGTATTTT.

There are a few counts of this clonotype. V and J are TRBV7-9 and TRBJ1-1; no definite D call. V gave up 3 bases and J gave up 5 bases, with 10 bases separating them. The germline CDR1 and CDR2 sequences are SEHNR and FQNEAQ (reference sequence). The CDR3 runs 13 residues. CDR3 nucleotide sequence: TGTGCCAGCAGCTTCCGCGGCCAGACTGAAGCTTTCTTT. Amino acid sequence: CASSFRGQTEAFF.

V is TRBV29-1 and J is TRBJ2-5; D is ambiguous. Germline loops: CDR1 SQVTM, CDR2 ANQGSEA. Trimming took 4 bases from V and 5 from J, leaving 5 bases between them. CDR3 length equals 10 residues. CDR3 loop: CSVGWETQYF. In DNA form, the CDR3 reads TGCAGCGTTGGATGGGAGACCCAGTACTTC.

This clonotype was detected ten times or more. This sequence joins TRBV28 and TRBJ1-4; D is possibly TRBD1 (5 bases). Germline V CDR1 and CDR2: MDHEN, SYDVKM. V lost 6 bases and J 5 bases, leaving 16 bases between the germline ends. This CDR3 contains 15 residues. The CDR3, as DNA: TGTGCCAGCAGCCCTCCCGACAGCCGAAATGAAAAACTGTTTTTT. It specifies CASSPPDSRNEKLFF.

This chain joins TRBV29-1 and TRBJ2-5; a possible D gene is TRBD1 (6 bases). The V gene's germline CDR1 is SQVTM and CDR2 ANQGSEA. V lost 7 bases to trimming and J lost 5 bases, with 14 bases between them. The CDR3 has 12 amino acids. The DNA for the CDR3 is TGCAGCGGAAGGATTAGGGGGGAGACCCAGTACTTC. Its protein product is CSGRIRGETQYF.

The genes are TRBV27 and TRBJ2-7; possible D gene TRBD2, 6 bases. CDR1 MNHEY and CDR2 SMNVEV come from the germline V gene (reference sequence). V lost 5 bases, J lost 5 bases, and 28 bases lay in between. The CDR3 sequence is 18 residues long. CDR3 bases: TGTGCCAGCAGTCCTATATACCCAAGCGGGTTAATGGCCCACGAGCAGTACTTC. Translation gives CASSPIYPSGLMAHEQYF.

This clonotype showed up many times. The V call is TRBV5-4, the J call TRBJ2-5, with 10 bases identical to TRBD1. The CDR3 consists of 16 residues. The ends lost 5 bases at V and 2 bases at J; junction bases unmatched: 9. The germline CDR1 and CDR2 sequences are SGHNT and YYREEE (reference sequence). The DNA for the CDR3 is TGTGCCAGCAGGCCCGGAGGGGACAGGGGACAAGAGACCCAGTACTTC. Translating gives CASRPGGDRGQETQYF.

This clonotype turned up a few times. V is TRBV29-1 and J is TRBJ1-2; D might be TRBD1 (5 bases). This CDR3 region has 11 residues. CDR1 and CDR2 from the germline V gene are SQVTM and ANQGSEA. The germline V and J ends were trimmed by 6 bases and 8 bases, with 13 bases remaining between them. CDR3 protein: CSVDSLLGYTF. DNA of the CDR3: TGCAGCGTCGACAGTCTTCTGGGCTACACCTTC. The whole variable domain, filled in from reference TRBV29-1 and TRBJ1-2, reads SAVISQKPSRDICQRGTSLTIQCQVDSQVTMMFWYRQQPGQSLTLIATANQGSEATYESGFVIDKFPISRPNLTFSTLTVSNMSPEDSSIYLCSVDSLLGYTFGSGTRLTVV.

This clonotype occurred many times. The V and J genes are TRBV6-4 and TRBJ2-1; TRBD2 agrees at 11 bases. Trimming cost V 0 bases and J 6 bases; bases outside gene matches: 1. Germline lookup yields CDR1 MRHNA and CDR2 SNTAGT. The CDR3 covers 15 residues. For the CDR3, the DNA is TGTGCCAGCAGTGACTCTACTAGCGGGAGCAATGAGCAGTTCTTC. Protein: CASSDSTSGSNEQFF.

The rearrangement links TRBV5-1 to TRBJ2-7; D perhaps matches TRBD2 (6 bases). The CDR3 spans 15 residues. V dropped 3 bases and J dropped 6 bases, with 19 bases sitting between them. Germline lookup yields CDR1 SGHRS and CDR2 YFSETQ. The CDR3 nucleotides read TGCGCCAGCAGCTCTCGACTAGATCCAAGAGGCGAGCAGTACTTC. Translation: CASSSRLDPRGEQYF.

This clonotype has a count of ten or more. CDR3 protein: CASSENTEAFF. The DNA of the CDR3 is TGTGCCAGCAGCGAGAACACTGAAGCTTTCTTT. The genes are TRBV6-2 or TRBV6-3 and TRBJ1-1, with unresolved D. Trimming shortened V by 6 bases and J by 1 base, and 3 bases separated the two germline ends. The CDR3 contains 11 residues. Per germline, CDR1 MNHEY and CDR2 SVGEGT.

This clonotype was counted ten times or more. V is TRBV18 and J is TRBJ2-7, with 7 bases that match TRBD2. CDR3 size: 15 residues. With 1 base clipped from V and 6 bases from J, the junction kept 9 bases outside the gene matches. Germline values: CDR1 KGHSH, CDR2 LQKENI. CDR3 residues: CASSPQGGRAFEQYF. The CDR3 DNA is TGTGCCAGCTCACCACAGGGAGGGAGGGCCTTCGAGCAGTACTTC. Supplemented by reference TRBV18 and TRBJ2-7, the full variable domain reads NAGVMQNPRHLVRRRGQEARLRCSPMKGHSHVYWYRQLPEEGLKFMVYLQKENIIDESGMPKERFSAEFPKEGPSILRIQQVVRGDSAAYFCASSPQGGRAFEQYFGPGTRLTVT.

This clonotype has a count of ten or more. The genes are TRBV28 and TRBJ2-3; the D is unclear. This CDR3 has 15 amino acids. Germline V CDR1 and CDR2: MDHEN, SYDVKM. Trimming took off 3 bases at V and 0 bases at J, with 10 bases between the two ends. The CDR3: CASSFSFGSTDTQYF. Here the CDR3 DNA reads TGTGCCAGCAGTTTTTCCTTCGGGAGCACAGATACGCAGTATTTT.

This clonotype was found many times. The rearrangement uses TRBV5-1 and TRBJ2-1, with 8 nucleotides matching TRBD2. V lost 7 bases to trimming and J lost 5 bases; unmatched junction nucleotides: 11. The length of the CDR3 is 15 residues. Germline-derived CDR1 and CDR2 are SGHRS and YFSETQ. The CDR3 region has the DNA TGCGCCAGCCGAACTACTAGCGGAAATAACAATGAGCAGTTCTTC. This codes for CASRTTSGNNNEQFF.

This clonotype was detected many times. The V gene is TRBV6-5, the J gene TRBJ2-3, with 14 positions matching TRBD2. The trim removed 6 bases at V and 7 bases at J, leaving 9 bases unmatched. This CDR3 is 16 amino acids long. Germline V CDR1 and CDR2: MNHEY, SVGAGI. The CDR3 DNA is TGTGCCAGCAGCCCCGTGACTAGCGGGAGGGGAAATACGCAGTATTTT. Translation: CASSPVTSGRGNTQYF.

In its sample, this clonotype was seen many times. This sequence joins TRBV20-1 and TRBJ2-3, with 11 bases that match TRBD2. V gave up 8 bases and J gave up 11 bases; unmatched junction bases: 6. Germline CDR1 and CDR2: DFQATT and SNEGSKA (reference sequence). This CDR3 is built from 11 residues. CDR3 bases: TGCAGTTTGACTAGCGGGACGTTGCAGTATTTT. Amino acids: CSLTSGTLQYF.

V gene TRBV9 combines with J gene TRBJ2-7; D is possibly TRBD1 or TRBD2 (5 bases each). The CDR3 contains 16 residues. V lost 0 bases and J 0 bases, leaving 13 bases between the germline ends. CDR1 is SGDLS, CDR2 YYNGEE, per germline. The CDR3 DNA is TGTGCCAGCAGCGTAGGAGGGGCCCCGAGCTCCTACGAGCAGTACTTC. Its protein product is CASSVGGAPSSYEQYF.

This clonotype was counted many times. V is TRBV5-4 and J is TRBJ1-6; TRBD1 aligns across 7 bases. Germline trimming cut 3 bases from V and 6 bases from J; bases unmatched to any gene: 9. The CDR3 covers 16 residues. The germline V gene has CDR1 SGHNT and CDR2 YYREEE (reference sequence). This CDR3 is CASSSEPGQLNSPLHF. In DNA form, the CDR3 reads TGTGCCAGCAGCTCCGAGCCGGGACAGCTTAATTCACCCCTCCACTTT.

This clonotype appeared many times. CDR3 loop: CASSSRNIGYGYTF. Here the CDR3 DNA reads TGTGCCAGCAGCTCCCGTAATATAGGCTATGGCTACACCTTC. The rearrangement joins TRBV12-3 or TRBV12-4 to TRBJ1-2; no definite D call. V lost 6 bases and J lost 4, with 15 bases in between. CDR3 length equals 14 residues.

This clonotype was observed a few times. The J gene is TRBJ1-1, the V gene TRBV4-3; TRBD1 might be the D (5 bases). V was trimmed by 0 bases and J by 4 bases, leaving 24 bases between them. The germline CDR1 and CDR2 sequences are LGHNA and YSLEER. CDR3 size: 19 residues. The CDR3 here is CASSQDHPGSGGETTEAFF. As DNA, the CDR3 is TGCGCCAGCAGCCAAGATCACCCCGGATCGGGGGGAGAGACCACTGAAGCTTTCTTT.